The clone carrying this TCR beta chain was counted only a few times. Its antigen is as yet unknown. Germline V gene data show CDR1 as MGHRA and CDR2 as YSYEKL. The CDR3 covers 17 residues. After removal of 1 base from V and 9 bases from J, the junction contained 12 bases not matched to a gene. The data belong to a study of response to subunit inactivated influenza vaccine. Study conclusions and caveats: It was the authors' suggestion that each seasonal influenza vaccination recruits few new T cells.

From the RT-PCR reads, TCRdb called clonotypes with MiXCR, one entry per CDR3 protein. The repertoire holds more than 450,000 distinct CDR3 sequences, with under 9% as singletons. Material: PBMCs from blood, obtained about 24 months after vaccination. The chain joins TRBV4-1 to TRBJ1-6; TRBD1 matches 7 bases. This TCR came from a man aged 50-75 years who received an inactivated influenza vaccine. The CDR3 nucleotides are TGCGCCAGCAGCCAAGCTGGAACAGGGGTAATTGGTTCACCCCTCCACTTT. Translated, it gives CASSQAGTGVIGSPLHF.